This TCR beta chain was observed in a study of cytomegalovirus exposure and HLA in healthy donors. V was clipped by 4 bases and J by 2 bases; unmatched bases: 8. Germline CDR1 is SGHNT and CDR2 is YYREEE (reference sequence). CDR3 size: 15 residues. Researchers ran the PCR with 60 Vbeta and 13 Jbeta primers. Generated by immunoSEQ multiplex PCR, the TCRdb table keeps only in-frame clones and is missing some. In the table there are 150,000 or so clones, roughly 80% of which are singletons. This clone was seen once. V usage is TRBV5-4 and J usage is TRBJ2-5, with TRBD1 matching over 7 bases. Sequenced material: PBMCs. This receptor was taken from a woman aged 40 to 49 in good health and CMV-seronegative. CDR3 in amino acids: CASSLRTGHQETQYF. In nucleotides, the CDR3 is TGTGCCAGCAGCCTCCGGACAGGTCATCAAGAGACCCAGTACTTC.